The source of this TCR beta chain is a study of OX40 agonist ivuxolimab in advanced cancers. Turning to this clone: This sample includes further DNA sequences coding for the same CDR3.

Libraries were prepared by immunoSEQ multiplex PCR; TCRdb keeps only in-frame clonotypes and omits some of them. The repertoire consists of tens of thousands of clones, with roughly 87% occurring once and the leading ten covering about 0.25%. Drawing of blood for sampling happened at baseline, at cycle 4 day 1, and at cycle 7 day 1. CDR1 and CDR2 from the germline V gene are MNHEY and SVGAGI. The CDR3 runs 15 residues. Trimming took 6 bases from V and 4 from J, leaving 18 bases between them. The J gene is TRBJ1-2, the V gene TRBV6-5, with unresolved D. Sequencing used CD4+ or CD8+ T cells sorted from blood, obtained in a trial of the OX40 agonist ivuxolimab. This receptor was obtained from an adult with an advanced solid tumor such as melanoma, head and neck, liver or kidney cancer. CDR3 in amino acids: CASSLSVPRLYGYTF. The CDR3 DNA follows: TGTGCCAGCAGCCTGTCTGTCCCCAGACTCTATGGCTACACCTTC.